What follows is one TCR beta chain and its context. The data stem from a study of blood T cell repertoires in COVID-19. Overall study: Some COVID-19 samples were acute and others convalescent; all came from the United States, Italy and Spain.

Assay: immunoSEQ multiplex PCR; the TCRdb copy retains only in-frame clones and omits some. The sample holds over 200,000 clones; approximately 91% are singletons and the top ten take about 6%. The sequenced sample consisted of peripheral blood. This clonotype was obtained from a man aged 60-69 years who had recovered from COVID-19.

CDR3 bases: TGTGCCAGCAGCCTCGGACTAGCGGCCGCTTACGAGCAGTACTTC. Translating it yields CASSLGLAAAYEQYF. The chain links TRBV3-1 (or the pseudogene TRBV3-2) to TRBJ2-7; 10 bases match TRBD2. V trimming: 4 bases; J trimming: 4 bases; junction bases outside the gene matches: 7. Per the germline V gene, CDR1 is LGHDT and CDR2 is YNNKEL (reference sequence). CDR3 length: 15 residues.